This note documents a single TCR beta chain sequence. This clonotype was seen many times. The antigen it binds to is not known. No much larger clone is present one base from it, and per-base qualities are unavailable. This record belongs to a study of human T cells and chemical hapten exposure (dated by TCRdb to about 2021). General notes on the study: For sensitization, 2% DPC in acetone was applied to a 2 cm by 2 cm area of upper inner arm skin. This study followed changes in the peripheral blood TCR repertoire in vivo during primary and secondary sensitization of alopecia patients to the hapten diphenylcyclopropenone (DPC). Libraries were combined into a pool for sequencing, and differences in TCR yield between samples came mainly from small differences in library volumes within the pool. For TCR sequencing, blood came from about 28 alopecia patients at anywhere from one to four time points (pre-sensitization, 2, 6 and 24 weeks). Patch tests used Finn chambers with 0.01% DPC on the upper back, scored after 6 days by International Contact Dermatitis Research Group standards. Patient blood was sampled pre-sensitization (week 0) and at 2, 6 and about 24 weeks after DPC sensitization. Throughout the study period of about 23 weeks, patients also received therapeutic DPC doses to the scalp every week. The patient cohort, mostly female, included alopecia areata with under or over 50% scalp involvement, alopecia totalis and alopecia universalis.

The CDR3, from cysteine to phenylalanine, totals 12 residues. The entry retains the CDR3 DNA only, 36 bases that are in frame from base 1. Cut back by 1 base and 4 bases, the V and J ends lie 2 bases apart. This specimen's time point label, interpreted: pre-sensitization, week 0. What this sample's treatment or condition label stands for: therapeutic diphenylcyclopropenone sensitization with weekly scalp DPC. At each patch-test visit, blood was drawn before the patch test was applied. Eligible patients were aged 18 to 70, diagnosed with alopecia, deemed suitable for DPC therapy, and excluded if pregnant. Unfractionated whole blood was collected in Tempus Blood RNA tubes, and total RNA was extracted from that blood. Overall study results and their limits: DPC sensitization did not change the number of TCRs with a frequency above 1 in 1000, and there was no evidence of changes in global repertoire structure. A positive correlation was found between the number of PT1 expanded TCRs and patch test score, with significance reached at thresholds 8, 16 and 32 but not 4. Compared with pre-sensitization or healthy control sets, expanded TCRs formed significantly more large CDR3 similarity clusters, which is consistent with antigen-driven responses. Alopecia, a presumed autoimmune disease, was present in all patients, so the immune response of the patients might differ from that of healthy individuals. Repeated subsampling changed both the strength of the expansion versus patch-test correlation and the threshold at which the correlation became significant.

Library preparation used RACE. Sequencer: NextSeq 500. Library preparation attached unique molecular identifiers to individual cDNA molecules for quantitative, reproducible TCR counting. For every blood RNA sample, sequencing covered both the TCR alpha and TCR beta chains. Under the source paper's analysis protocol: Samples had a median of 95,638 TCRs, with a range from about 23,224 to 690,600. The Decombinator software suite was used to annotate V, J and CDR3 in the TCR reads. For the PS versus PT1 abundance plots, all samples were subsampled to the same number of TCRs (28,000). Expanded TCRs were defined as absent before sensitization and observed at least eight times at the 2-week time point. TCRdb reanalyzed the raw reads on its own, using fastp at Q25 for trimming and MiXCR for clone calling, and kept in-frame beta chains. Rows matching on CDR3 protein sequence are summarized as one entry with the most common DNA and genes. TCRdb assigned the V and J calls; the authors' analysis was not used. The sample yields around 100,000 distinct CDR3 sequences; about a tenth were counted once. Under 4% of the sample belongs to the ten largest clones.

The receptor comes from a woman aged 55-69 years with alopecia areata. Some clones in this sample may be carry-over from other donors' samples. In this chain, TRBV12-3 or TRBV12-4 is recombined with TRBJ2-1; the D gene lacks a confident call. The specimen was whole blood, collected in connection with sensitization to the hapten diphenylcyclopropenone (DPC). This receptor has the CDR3 CASSLVYNEQFF. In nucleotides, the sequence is TGTGCCAGCAGTTTAGTGTACAATGAGCAGTTCTTC.